The rows below give T cell receptor beta chains drawn from one sample of a study of T cell repertoires in cytomegalovirus infection. A single record per CDR3 protein comes from TCRdb applying MiXCR to the reads. The sample shows about 700,000 distinct CDR3 sequences, around 35% of them seen only once. These receptors are not linked to any known antigen. Sample: cultured PBMCs, taken from culture after CMV antigen stimulation. These receptors all come from a human donor in good health (CMV status not recorded). Some clones in this sample may be carry-over from other donors' samples. CDR3s leave out the opening cysteine and the closing phenylalanine or tryptophan. A D gene is named only where the DNA matches it firmly.

D gene,J gene,V gene,CDR3 length,CDR3 protein
TRBD2,TRBJ2-5,TRBV28,14,ASSLFTSGGEETQY
.,TRBJ1-1,TRBV7-8,15,ASSLAPGGNLNTEAF
.,TRBJ1-1,TRBV19,11,ASSIGGTTEAF
.,TRBJ1-2,TRBV7-2,13,ASSPDLRQAYGYT
TRBD1,TRBJ1-1,TRBV12-3/TRBV12-4,14,ASSRQWGQGKAEAF
.,TRBJ2-3,TRBV7-2,12,ASSLARGGDTQY
TRBD1,TRBJ2-7,TRBV6-5,10,ASSYLGQGQY
.,TRBJ2-7,TRBV4-1,13,ASSRIGTGAYEQY
.,TRBJ2-1,TRBV6-2/TRBV6-3,11,ASSPPNGNEQF
.,TRBJ2-3,TRBV24-1,12,ATSAAGTSDTQY
TRBD1,TRBJ1-1,TRBV7-2,10,ASVITGAEAF
TRBD1,TRBJ2-1,TRBV9,13,ASSVVGTGANEQF
TRBD2,TRBJ2-1,TRBV20-1,13,SADRGLAAYNEQF
TRBD1,TRBJ1-2,TRBV6-1,13,ASSELAGTADGYT
.,TRBJ2-3,TRBV19,13,ASSSRTVSTDTQY
.,TRBJ2-1,TRBV5-4,11,ASSIGTSPQQF
.,TRBJ2-7,TRBV7-8,10,ASSSGTYEQY
.,TRBJ2-7,TRBV7-2,12,ASSAKQGPHEQY
.,TRBJ1-2,TRBV24-1,12,ATSESHRDYGYT
.,TRBJ1-2,TRBV7-2,9,ASSQGYGYT
.,TRBJ2-7,TRBV28,11,ASSPTDAYEQY
TRBD2,TRBJ2-1,TRBV19,11,ASSRGGLNEQF
TRBD2,TRBJ2-3,TRBV14,10,ASSSTSATQY
TRBD1,TRBJ1-1,TRBV6-2/TRBV6-3,12,ASSIGQGRPEAF
.,TRBJ1-6,TRBV7-8,14,ASSSDRGRHNSPLH
.,TRBJ2-3,TRBV12-3/TRBV12-4,14,ASSPPNFTPGDTQY
.,TRBJ2-3,TRBV6-1,12,ATEAGTGTDTQY
TRBD2,TRBJ2-5,TRBV5-4,13,ASSRWTSGEETQY
TRBD2,TRBJ2-7,TRBV10-3,12,AISDWGGSYEQY
.,TRBJ2-7,TRBV7-2,13,ASSLARLGGYEQY
TRBD2,TRBJ2-2,TRBV7-2,14,ASSPGLAKNTGELF